This TCR beta chain comes out of a study of T-cell reconstitution after alpha-beta-depleted transplantation in children. Unique molecular identifiers were incorporated during preparation of the TCRbeta library. TCRdb re-called the PCR reads through MiXCR, storing one row per CDR3 protein. The table lists 350,000 to 400,000 distinct CDR3 sequences, around 21% of them singletons, with about 3.8% in the top ten. CDR1 is MNHEY and CDR2 is SMNVEV in the germline V gene (reference sequence). The CDR3 is made up of 14 amino acids. The V end lost 3 bases, the J end lost 5 bases, and 13 bases lay between the germline ends.

The gene calls are TRBV27 and TRBJ1-1; the D gene is possibly TRBD1 (6 bases). The specimen was PBMCs from the stem cell graft donor, collected from the stem cell graft. This receptor was identified in a human donor who donated a stem cell graft to a child with acute myeloid leukemia. CDR3 amino acids: CASSLNGGITEAFF. Written as DNA, the CDR3 is TGTGCCAGCAGTTTGAACGGGGGCATAACTGAAGCTTTCTTT.